The 18 T cell receptor beta chains listed next were all sequenced from one sample in a study of CD8+CD57+ T cells in acquired aplastic anemia. Using genomic DNA as the template, TCR beta VDJ and CDR3 profiling was carried out. Each CDR3 protein is one row after TCRdb ran MiXCR on the reads. In the table there are some 150,000 distinct CDR3 sequences, over 70% of which are singletons. Patients selected for sequencing had displayed CD8+CD57+ cell expansion by flow cytometry. The sequenced sample was sorted CD4+, CD8+, or CD8+CD57+ T cells (not recorded which) from PBMCs. The receptors were sampled from a human donor with aplastic anemia.

The chain recombines TRBV9 with TRBJ2-4, with TRBD1 matching over 8 bases. The germline V gene encodes CDR1 SGDLS and CDR2 YYNGEE. Losses at the gene ends were 0 bases for V and 7 bases for J; bases not matched to a gene: 6. CDR3 size: 15 residues. Written as DNA, the CDR3 is TGTGCCAGCAGCGTAGAAGGGCAGGGGGCGAACATTCAGTACTTC. Translation: CASSVEGQGANIQYF.

DNA of the CDR3: TGTGCCAGCAGCGTAGAAATCGACAGTTCTTCTAACTATGGCTACACCTTC. Translated, it gives CASSVEIDSSSNYGYTF. The rearrangement joins TRBV9 to TRBJ1-2, with D tentatively TRBD1 (5 bases). V was shortened by 0 bases and J by 0 bases, with 15 bases between the two germline ends. The CDR3 is 17 amino acids. Germline V lookup: CDR1 SGDLS, CDR2 YYNGEE.

The chain recombines TRBV15 with TRBJ2-7; 8 bases line up with TRBD1. V shed 6 bases and J 4 bases; nucleotides not matched to a gene: 5. Germline values: CDR1 LNHNV, CDR2 YYDKDF (reference sequence). The CDR3 is 13 amino acids. The CDR3 bases are TGTGCCACCAGGGAGACAGGGGTTTACGAGCAGTACTTC. The encoded protein is CATRETGVYEQYF.

V is TRBV7-6 and J is TRBJ2-5; D call uncertain. CDR1 and CDR2 (germline): SGHVS, FNYEAQ. Deletions cut 3 bases from V and 1 base from J, with 3 bases between. This CDR3 contains 12 residues. The DNA of the CDR3 is TGTGCCAGCAGCTTTTCCCAAGAGACCCAGTACTTC. Translating it yields CASSFSQETQYF.

Concerning this clonotype itself: One junction end disagrees with the germline gene, perhaps due to a read error. This sequence joins TRBV25-1 and TRBJ2-2; maybe TRBD2 (5 bases). Germline V lookup: CDR1 MGHDK, CDR2 SYGVNS. This CDR3 comprises 15 residues. The CDR3 here is CTSSGFLTNTGEPFF. Here the CDR3 DNA reads TGTACCAGCAGTGGTTTTCTGACGAACACCGGGGAGCCGTTTTTT.

The V gene is TRBV24-1, the J gene TRBJ2-5; 7 positions agree with TRBD1. CDR3 length: 15 amino acids. Germline V CDR1 and CDR2: KGHDR, SFDVKD. Trimming removed 3 bases from V and 5 bases from J; junction bases left unmatched: 8. The CDR3 spells CATSDRQGLGETQYF. CDR3 coding DNA: TGTGCCACCAGTGATAGACAGGGTCTGGGGGAGACCCAGTACTTC.

The chain recombines TRBV5-1 with TRBJ1-2, with 12 bases fitting TRBD1. The CDR3 runs to 17 residues. The germline V gene encodes CDR1 SGHRS and CDR2 YFSETQ. Losses at the gene ends were 0 bases for V and 4 bases for J; bases not matched to a gene: 7. The CDR3 loop is CASSLAPPGQGAYGYTF. The DNA for the CDR3 is TGCGCCAGCAGCTTGGCCCCACCGGGACAGGGGGCCTATGGCTACACCTTC.

The chain couples TRBV19 to TRBJ2-7, with 8 nucleotides matching TRBD2. The germline V gene encodes CDR1 LNHDA and CDR2 SQIVND (reference sequence). The CDR3 sequence is 15 residues long. Trimming took 2 bases from V and 3 from J; bases not matched to a gene: 6. The CDR3 bases are TGTGCCAGTAGTATATCTAGCGGGCGAGTCTACGAGCAGTACTTC. This codes for CASSISSGRVYEQYF.

The chain recombines TRBV12-3 or TRBV12-4 with TRBJ2-3, with 9 bases that match TRBD1. The CDR3 contains 16 residues. Losses at the gene ends were 5 bases for V and 5 bases for J; bases not matched to a gene: 11. The DNA of the CDR3 is TGTGCCAGCAGTGCGGGGACAGGGTCTGGTTTAGATACGCAGTATTTT. Translating it yields CASSAGTGSGLDTQYF.

This clonotype was detected a few times. CDR3 sequence reads: CASSPGTGRINGYTF. The CDR3 DNA is TGTGCCAGCAGCCCCGGGACAGGGAGGATCAATGGCTACACCTTC. The chain is built from TRBV9 and TRBJ1-2; 9 nucleotides agree with TRBD1. Germline CDR1 is SGDLS and CDR2 is YYNGEE. The J segment lost 6 bases and the V segment lost 4 bases, leaving 10 bases of the junction unmatched. The CDR3 totals 15 residues. Supplemented by reference TRBV9 and TRBJ1-2, the full variable domain reads DSGVTQTPKHLITATGQRVTLRCSPRSGDLSVYWYQQSLDQGLQFLIQYYNGEERAKGNILERFSAQQFPDLHSELNLSSLELGDSALYFCASSPGTGRINGYTFGSGTRLTVV.

This clonotype was observed a handful of times. Written as DNA, the CDR3 is TGTGCCAGCAGTCGCTTTAGGGAGCTGTTTTTT. This gives the protein CASSRFRELFF. This chain uses TRBV2 with TRBJ2-2; D remains ambiguous. This CDR3 contains 11 residues. CDR1 is SNHLY and CDR2 is FYNNEI in the germline V gene. V lost 5 bases, J lost 9 bases, and 7 bases lay in between.

This clonotype was observed once. The chain joins TRBV7-3 to TRBJ2-1, with D possibly being TRBD2 (5 bases). The V end lost 8 bases, the J end lost 6 bases, and 11 bases lay between the germline ends. The CDR3 is 12 amino acids. The germline CDR1 and CDR2 sequences are SGHTA and FQGTGA. The CDR3 DNA sequence: TGTGCCAGCCGAGGACGGGGCAATGAGCAGTTCTTC. The encoded protein is CASRGRGNEQFF.

The chain couples TRBV27 to TRBJ2-5; D may match TRBD1 or TRBD2 (9 bases each). Trimming stripped 7 bases from V and 4 bases from J, with 22 bases between. The CDR3 loop spans 16 amino acids. In germline, CDR1 is MNHEY, CDR2 SMNVEV (reference sequence). In nucleotides, the CDR3 is TGTGCCAGCATGGTAGCGGGGGACAGGGTAGCAGAGACCCAGTACTTC. Translating gives CASMVAGDRVAETQYF.

As for this clonotype: No conserved phenylalanine or tryptophan is present at the end of the CDR3, so a read error is the likely explanation. The limits of the CDR3 on the DNA are not certain, so only TCRdb's listed CDR3 is given. V is TRBV11-3 and J is TRBJ2-3; the listed D gene, TRBD1, was not tested against the DNA. Germline V gives CDR1 SGHNT, CDR2 YENEEA. Termini included, the CDR3 measures 14 amino acids. Here the CDR3 reads CASSLGARHRYAVV.

The rearrangement uses TRBV4-2 and TRBJ2-1; the D gene is possibly TRBD1 (6 bases). The CDR3 runs to 14 residues. Germline CDR1 and CDR2: LGHNA and YNFKEQ. Trimming cost V 4 bases and J 6 bases, with 13 bases left between them. CDR3 nucleotides: TGTGCCAGCAGCCGACCGGAAGGGGGCAATGAGCAGTTCTTC. Residues: CASSRPEGGNEQFF.

V is TRBV7-9 and J is TRBJ2-3; no definite D call. Germline CDR1 is SEHNR and CDR2 is FQNEAQ (reference sequence). V lost 1 base, J lost 5 bases, and 10 bases lay in between. The CDR3 loop spans 14 amino acids. The CDR3 sequence is CASSLVFRGDTQYF. The CDR3 coding sequence is TGTGCCAGCAGCTTAGTCTTTCGAGGAGATACGCAGTATTTT.

In this sample, this clonotype turned up many times. The chain recombines TRBV7-2 with TRBJ2-1, with 11 bases aligning to TRBD2. Germline V lookup: CDR1 SGHTA, CDR2 FQGNSA. The CDR3 spans 16 residues. The V gene end was trimmed by 3 bases and the J gene end by 2 bases; junction bases not matched to a gene: 3. CDR3 coding DNA: TGTGCCAGCAGCTTGCTAGCGGGGGGCCCCTACAATGAGCAGTTCTTC. Encoded protein: CASSLLAGGPYNEQFF.

This clonotype was recorded a few times. In nucleotides, the CDR3 is TGCAGTGCTAGGAGGACAGGCGACAATGAGCAGTTCTTC. This encodes CSARRTGDNEQFF. This chain links TRBV20-1 with TRBJ2-1, with 7 nucleotides matching TRBD1. V lost 3 bases, J lost 5 bases, and 4 bases stayed unmatched. The CDR3 loop spans 13 amino acids. The germline V gene encodes CDR1 DFQATT and CDR2 SNEGSKA (reference sequence).